The entry below gives a single T cell receptor beta chain sequence along with its context. This entry belongs to a study of human T cells and chemical hapten exposure. Study overall: Throughout a study of 20 to 30 weeks, patients underwent weekly scalp administration of diphenylcyclopropenone doses.

Documented time point: pre-sensitization, week 0. The sample's treatment: therapeutic diphenylcyclopropenone sensitization with weekly scalp DPC. Trimming took 3 bases from V and 5 from J, leaving 8 bases between them. Germline CDR1 is LGHDT and CDR2 is YNNKEL (reference sequence). The CDR3 is 13 amino acids. How the authors handled the data: A per-sample median of 95,638 TCRs was observed, with a range of about 23,224 to 750,000. Via MiXCR, TCRdb re-called the RACE reads, giving one row per CDR3 protein. What appears here as the V and J calls and clone size reflects TCRdb's work, not the paper's. The table includes fewer than 200,000 distinct CDR3 sequences, around 30% detected once.

V is TRBV3-1 and J is TRBJ2-1; D perhaps matches TRBD2 (6 bases). The clonotype was recovered from a woman in her twenties or thirties with alopecia areata. Some clones in this sample may be carry-over from other donors' samples. The input for sequencing was whole blood, taken in connection with sensitization to the hapten diphenylcyclopropenone (DPC). The CDR3 DNA follows: TGTGCCAGCAGCCAGACTAGTAACAATGAGCAGTTCTTC. Translation gives CASSQTSNNEQFF.